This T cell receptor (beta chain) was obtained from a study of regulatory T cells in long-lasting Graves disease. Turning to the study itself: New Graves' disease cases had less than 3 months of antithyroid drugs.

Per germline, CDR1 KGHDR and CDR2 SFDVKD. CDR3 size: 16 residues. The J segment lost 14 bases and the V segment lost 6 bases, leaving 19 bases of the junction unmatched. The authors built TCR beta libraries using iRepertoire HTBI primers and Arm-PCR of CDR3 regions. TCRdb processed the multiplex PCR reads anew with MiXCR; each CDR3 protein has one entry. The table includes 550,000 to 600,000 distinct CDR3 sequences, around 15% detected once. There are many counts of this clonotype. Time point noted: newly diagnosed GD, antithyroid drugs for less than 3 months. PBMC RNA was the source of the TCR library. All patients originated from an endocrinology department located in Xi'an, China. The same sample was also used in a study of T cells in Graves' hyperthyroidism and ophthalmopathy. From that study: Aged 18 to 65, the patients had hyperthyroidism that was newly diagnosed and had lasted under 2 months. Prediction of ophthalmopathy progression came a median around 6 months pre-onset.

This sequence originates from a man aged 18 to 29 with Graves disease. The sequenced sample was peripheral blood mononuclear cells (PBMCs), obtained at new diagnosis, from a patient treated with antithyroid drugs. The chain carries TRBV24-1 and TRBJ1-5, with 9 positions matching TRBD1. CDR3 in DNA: TGTGCCACCAGTCGCAAAACAGGGGGCGCATGGTGTGGTGAGCATTTT. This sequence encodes CATSRKTGGAWCGEHF.